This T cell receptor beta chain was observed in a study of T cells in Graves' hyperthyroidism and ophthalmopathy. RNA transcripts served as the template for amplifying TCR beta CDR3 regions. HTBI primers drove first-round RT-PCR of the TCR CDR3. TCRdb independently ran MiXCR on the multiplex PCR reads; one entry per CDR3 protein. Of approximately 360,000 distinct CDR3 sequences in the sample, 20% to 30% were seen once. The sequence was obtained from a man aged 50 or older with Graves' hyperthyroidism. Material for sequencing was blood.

This CDR3 is CATGEGTGEYNEQFF. The DNA of the CDR3 is TGTGCCACCGGGGAGGGGACAGGGGAATACAATGAGCAGTTCTTC. This chain uses TRBV11-2 with TRBJ2-1; 10 bases match TRBD1. Germline V gives CDR1 SGHAT, CDR2 FQNNGV. This CDR3 is built from 15 residues. V trimming: 10 bases; J trimming: 4 bases; junction bases outside the gene matches: 10.